This TCR beta chain was retrieved from a study of beta chain features in type 1 diabetes (dated by TCRdb to between 2017 and 2018). Study-wide context: No differences in mean age, gender distribution, total cell number or subset yield were found between patients and healthy donors. Across all samples, approximately 98,000,000 sorted cells were examined, and cell number per subset correlated strongly with RNA yield. In the study, recently diagnosed type 1 diabetes patients and matched healthy donors were compared on the TCRB repertoires of their sorted circulating CD4+ T cell subsets. Regulatory and stem cell-like memory subsets were isolated from only 8 patients and roughly eight healthy donors, whereas naive and central memory subsets came from all 28 donors.

From each donor, a single peripheral blood sample of around 120 mL on average was drawn into heparinised tubes. Naive, central memory, regulatory and stem cell-like memory CD4+ T cells were sorted on a BD FACSAria II using a panel including CD45RO, CCR7, CD25, CD127, CD95 and CD27. Every sorted population had a purity above 95%. PBMCs were separated immediately by Lymphoprep density gradient centrifugation and were stained directly, without being cultured. So that batch effects would be minimized, each experiment stained and sorted samples in pairs, pairing one healthy donor with one patient. Findings and caveats that apply to the study as a whole: PCR may preferentially amplify shorter templates, but because patient and control samples were amplified and corrected together, any resulting skew would affect both groups equally. Because cDNA was sequenced instead of genomic DNA, activated cells with high expression could be over-represented, although the groups did not differ in activation or CD3 levels. Type 1 diabetes patients showed a moderate but significant shortening of TCRB CDR3 length in all four CD4+ subsets. At VDJ recombination sites, patients with type 1 diabetes made fewer insertions and deleted more nucleotides, a pattern implying thymic rearrangement abnormalities. Naive, central memory and regulatory TCRB repertoires appeared to be more alike among patients than among healthy donors. Only small numbers of individuals were included in the HLA sub-analyses, which left unresolved whether HLA type had any influence on TCRB rearrangement.

This clone was observed a few times. Its antigen is currently not known. Base qualities are not at hand, and no much larger clone is one base apart. V sheds 4 bases and J sheds 0 bases, leaving 10 bases between their ends. CDR1 and CDR2, looked up from the germline V gene, are ENHRY and SYGVKD. Including the terminal cysteine and phenylalanine, the CDR3 comprises 15 residues. Only the CDR3 region is kept as DNA, spanning 45 bases read in frame from base 1. The entire isolated RNA was reverse transcribed using the High Capacity cDNA Reverse Transcription Kit, and thus expressed TCRB transcripts were sequenced. Deep immunoSEQ sequencing was applied to naive, central memory and regulatory T cell samples, giving an average of about 3.57 million total reads per sample. Sorted cells were lysed in RLT buffer, and RNA was extracted using DNase-treated RNeasy Micro or Mini kits according to cell number. To prevent cross-contamination, each cell subset was processed individually, whereas patient and healthy donor samples were processed jointly. The immunoSEQ multiplex PCR was used to amplify TCRB sequences from cDNA, yielding 87-bp fragments that span the CDR3 region. The amplicons were sequenced using the Illumina HiSeq platform. The authors' analysis ran thus. PCR bias was computationally corrected using synthetic template baselines, reads within Hamming distance 2 were collapsed, and singletons that could not be merged were discarded. Reads were aligned against IMGT to assign V, D and J genes, CDR3 length and insertions or deletions at six rearrangement sites. Within each subset, clonotype counts were normalized to sorted cell number, after which true diversity and Gini coefficients were computed with the tcR R package. Repertoire sharing was quantified using the overlap coefficient calculated on TCRB nucleotide sequences. Out-of-frame TCRB sequences from naive cells were analyzed to stand in for the pre-selection repertoire. The clones in this table, taken by TCRdb from immuneACCESS, are in-frame only. Not every clone is retained; where verified, under half of the shortfall comes from an unresolved V gene, and the cause of the rest is unknown. V, J and clone size were drawn from that table, and D and trimming were deduced from the DNA. Present in this sample are about 400,000 clones, around 13% of which were seen just once. 0.0095% to 0.012% of the sample comes from the top ten.

Sample: naive CD4+ T cells from blood. This specimen's cell subset or site label, per the study, means: true naive CD4+ T cells. This sequence was found in a woman aged 18-29 years with type 1 diabetes. The chain was built from TRBV10-3 and TRBJ2-1; confidence is insufficient to name the D gene. The CDR3 is CAISVVSSSYNEQFF. The nucleotide sequence is given as TGTGCCATCAGTGTTGTCTCGAGCTCCTACAATGAGCAGTTCTTC.